Following are 4 T cell receptor beta chains from one sample sequenced in a study of T cells in pancreatic ductal adenocarcinoma. No neoadjuvant therapy was given to the selected pancreatic ductal adenocarcinoma patients before their surgery. Repertoires were generated with immunoSEQ multiplex PCR, while TCRdb's copy carries only in-frame clones and drops some. The sample has about 100,000 clones; nearly 95% are singletons. Material for sequencing was PBMCs. The receptors come from a human donor with pancreatic ductal adenocarcinoma.

V is TRBV6-1 and J is TRBJ2-1, with TRBD2 matching 9 bases. After removal of 1 base from V and 7 bases from J, the junction contained 5 bases not matched to a gene. Germline lookup yields CDR1 MNHNS and CDR2 SASEGT. CDR3 length: 15 residues. The DNA for the CDR3 is TGTGCCAGCAGTGAAGGGACTAGCGCCCCAAATGAGCAGTTCTTC. Amino acids: CASSEGTSAPNEQFF.

The rearrangement uses TRBV28 and TRBJ1-1; maybe TRBD1 (5 bases). The length of the CDR3 is 15 residues. Germline V gene lookup returns CDR1 MDHEN and CDR2 SYDVKM. With 4 bases removed from V and 3 bases from J, the gap between germline ends came to 15 bases. CDR3 in amino acids: CASSWTKQVHTEAFF. The CDR3 DNA sequence: TGTGCCAGCAGTTGGACTAAACAGGTTCACACTGAAGCTTTCTTT. The complete variable domain, with remaining parts taken from reference TRBV28 and TRBJ1-1, reads DVKVTQSSRYLVKRTGEKVFLECVQDMDHENMFWYRQDPGLGLRLIYFSYDVKMKEKGDIPEGYSVSREKKERFSLILESASTNQTSMYLCASSWTKQVHTEAFFGQGTRLTVV.

V usage is TRBV18 and J usage is TRBJ2-7; the match to TRBD2 covers 8 bases. V dropped 3 bases and J dropped 4; count of bases not matched to a gene: 5. This CDR3 contains 14 residues. Germline V gene sequence: CDR1 KGHSH, CDR2 LQKENI. The CDR3 DNA follows: TGTGCCAGCTCACCGTCAGCGGGAGCGTACGAGCAGTACTTC. Translating gives CASSPSAGAYEQYF.

This chain connects TRBV7-9 to TRBJ1-5; D is uncertain. The CDR3 covers 14 residues. V shed 5 bases and J shed 1 base, with 9 bases lying between them. CDR1 is SEHNR and CDR2 is FQNEAQ in the germline V gene (reference sequence). The CDR3 loop is CASSGRQSNQPQHF. The DNA of the CDR3 is TGTGCCAGCAGCGGGAGGCAGAGCAATCAGCCCCAGCATTTT.